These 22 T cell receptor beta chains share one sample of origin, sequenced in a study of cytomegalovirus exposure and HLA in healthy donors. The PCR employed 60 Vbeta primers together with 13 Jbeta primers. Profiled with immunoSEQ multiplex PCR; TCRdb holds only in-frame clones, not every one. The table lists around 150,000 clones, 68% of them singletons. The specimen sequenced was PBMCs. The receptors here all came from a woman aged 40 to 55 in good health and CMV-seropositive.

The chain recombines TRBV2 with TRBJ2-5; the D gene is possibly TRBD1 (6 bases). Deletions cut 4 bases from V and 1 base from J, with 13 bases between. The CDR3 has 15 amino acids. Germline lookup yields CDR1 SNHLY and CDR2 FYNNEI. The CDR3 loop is CASSVTGNSQETQYF. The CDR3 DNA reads TGTGCCAGCAGTGTCACAGGGAACAGCCAAGAGACCCAGTACTTC.

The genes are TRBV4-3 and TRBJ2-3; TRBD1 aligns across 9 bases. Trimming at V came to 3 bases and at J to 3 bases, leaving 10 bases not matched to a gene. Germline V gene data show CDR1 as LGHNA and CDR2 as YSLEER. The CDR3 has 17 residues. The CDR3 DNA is TGCGCCAGCAGCCAGGGTGCCGGGACAGGGATAACAGATACGCAGTATTTT. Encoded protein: CASSQGAGTGITDTQYF.

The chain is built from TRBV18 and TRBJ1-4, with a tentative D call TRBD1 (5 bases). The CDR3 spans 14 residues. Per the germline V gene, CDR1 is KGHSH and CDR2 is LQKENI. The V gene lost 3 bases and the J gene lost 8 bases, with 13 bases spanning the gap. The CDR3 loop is CASSPAQAGEKLFF. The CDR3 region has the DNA TGTGCCAGCTCACCCGCCCAGGCAGGGGAAAAACTGTTTTTT.

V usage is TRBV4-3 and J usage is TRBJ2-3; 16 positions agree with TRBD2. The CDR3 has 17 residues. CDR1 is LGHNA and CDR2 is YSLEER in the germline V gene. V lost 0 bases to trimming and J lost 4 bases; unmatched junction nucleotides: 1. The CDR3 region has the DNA TGCGCCAGCAGCCAAGACGGGACTAGCGGGGGGGCAGATACGCAGTATTTT. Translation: CASSQDGTSGGADTQYF.

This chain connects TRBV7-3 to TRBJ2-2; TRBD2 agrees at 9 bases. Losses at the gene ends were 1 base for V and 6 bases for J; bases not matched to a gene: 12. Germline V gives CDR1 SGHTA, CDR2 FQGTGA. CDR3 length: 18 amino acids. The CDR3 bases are TGTGCCAGCAGCTTAATAGGCGCTGGCGGGGGGGTAGCCGGGGAGCTGTTTTTT. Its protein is CASSLIGAGGGVAGELFF. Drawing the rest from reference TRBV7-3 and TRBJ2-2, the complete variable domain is GAGVSQTPSNKVTEKGKYVELRCDPISGHTALYWYRQSLGQGPEFLIYFQGTGAADDSGLPNDRFFAVRPEGSVSTLKIQRTERGDSAVYLCASSLIGAGGGVAGELFFGEGSRLTVL.

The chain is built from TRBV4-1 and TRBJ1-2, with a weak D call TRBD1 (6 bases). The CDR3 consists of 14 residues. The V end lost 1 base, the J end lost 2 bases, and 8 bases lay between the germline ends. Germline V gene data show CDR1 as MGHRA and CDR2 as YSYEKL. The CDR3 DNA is TGCGCCAGCAGCCAAGGGACAGAGAACTATGGCTACACCTTC. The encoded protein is CASSQGTENYGYTF.

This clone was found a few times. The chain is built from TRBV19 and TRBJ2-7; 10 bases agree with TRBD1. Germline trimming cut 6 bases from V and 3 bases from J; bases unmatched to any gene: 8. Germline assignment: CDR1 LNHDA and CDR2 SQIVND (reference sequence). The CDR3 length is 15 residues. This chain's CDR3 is CASRAGTGEIYEQYF. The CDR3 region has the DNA TGTGCCAGTAGGGCGGGGACAGGGGAAATCTACGAGCAGTACTTC.

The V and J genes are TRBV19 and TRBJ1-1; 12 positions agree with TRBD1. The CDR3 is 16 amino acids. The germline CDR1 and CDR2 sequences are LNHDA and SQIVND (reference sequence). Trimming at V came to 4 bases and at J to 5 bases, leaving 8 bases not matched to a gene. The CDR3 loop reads CASSTPGQGAGTEAFF. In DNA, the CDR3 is TGTGCCAGTAGTACCCCGGGACAGGGGGCAGGAACTGAAGCTTTCTTT.

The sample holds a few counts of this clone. CDR3 sequence (DNA): TGCAGTGCTCCCGGGAAGGAAAAACTGTTTTTT. Translation: CSAPGKEKLFF. The V and J genes are TRBV20-1 and TRBJ1-4; D uncertain. CDR3 length: 11 amino acids. Germline CDR1 is DFQATT and CDR2 is SNEGSKA (reference sequence). With 5 bases removed from V and 8 bases from J, the gap between germline ends came to 9 bases.

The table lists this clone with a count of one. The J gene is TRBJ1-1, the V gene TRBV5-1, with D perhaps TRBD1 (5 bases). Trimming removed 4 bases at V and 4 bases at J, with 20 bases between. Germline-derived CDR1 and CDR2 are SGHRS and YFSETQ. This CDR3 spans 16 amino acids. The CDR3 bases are TGCGCCAGCAGCCCGGAGGTGGGGGGTGATACCACTGAAGCTTTCTTT. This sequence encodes CASSPEVGGDTTEAFF. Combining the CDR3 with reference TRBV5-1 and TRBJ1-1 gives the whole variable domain KAGVTQTPRYLIKTRGQQVTLSCSPISGHRSVSWYQQTPGQGLQFLFEYFSETQRNKGNFPGRFSGRQFSNSRSEMNVSTLELGDSALYLCASSPEVGGDTTEAFFGQGTRLTVV.

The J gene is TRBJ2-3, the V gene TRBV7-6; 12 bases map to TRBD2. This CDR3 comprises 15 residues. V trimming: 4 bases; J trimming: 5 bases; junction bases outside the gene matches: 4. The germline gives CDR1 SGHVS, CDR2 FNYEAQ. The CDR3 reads CASSSLAGGQDTQYF. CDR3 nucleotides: TGTGCCAGCAGCTCTCTAGCGGGAGGGCAAGATACGCAGTATTTT.

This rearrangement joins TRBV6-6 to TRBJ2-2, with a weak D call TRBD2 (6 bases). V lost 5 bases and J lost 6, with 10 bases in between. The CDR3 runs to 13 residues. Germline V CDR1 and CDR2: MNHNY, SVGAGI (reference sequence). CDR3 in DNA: TGTGCCAGCAGTAGACTAGTTGCCGGGGAGCTGTTTTTT. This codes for CASSRLVAGELFF.

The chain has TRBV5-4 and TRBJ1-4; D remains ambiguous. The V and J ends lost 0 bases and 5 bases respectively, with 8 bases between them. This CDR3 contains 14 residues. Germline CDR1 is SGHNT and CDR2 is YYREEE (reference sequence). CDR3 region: CASSLGTGNEKLFF. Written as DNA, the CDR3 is TGTGCCAGCAGCTTGGGCACCGGGAATGAAAAACTGTTTTTT.

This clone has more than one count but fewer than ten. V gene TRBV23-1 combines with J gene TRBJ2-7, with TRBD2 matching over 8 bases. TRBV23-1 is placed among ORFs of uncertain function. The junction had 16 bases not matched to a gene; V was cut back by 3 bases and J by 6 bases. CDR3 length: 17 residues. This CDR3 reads CASSHKSRAAGDGEQYF. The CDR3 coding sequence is TGCGCCAGCAGTCATAAATCACGGGCAGCGGGGGATGGCGAGCAGTACTTC.

DNA of the CDR3: TGTGCCAGCAGCTTTGGACAGGCTGGGGCCAACGTCCTGACTTTC. Translation: CASSFGQAGANVLTF. V and J are TRBV28 and TRBJ2-6; 7 bases match TRBD1. The CDR3 is 15 amino acids. Losses at the gene ends were 6 bases for V and 2 bases for J; bases not matched to a gene: 4. Germline CDR1 reads MDHEN; CDR2 reads SYDVKM.

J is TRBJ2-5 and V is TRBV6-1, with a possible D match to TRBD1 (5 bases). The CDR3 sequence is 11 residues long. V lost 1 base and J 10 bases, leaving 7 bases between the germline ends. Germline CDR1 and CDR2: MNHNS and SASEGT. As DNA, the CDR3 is TGTGCCAGCAGTGAAGACAGGCTCCAGTACTTC. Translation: CASSEDRLQYF.

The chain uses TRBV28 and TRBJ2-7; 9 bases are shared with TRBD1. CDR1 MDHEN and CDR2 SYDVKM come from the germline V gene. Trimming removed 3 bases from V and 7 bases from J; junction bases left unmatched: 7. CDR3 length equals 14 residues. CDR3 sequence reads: CASSFPDRGWEQYF. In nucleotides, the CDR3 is TGTGCCAGCAGTTTCCCGGACAGGGGATGGGAGCAGTACTTC.

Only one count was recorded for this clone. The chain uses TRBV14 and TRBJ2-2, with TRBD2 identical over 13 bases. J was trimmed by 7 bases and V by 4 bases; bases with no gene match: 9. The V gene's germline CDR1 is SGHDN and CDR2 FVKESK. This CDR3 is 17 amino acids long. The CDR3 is CASSPFGLAGEVGELFF. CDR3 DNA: TGTGCCAGCAGCCCCTTTGGACTAGCGGGGGAGGTCGGGGAGCTGTTTTTT.

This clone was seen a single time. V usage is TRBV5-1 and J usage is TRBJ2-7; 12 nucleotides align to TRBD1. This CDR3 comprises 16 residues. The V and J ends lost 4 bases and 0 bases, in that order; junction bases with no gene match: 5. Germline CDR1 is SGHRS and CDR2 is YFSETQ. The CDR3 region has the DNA TGCGCCAGCAGCACGGGACAGGGGGCGAACTCCTACGAGCAGTACTTC. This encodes CASSTGQGANSYEQYF.

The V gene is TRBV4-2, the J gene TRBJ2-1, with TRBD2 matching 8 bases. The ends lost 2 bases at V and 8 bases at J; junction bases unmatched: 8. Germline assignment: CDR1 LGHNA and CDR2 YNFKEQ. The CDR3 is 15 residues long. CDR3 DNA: TGTGCCAGCAGCCAAATCTCGGGGGGGCTGGATGAGCAGTTCTTC. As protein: CASSQISGGLDEQFF.

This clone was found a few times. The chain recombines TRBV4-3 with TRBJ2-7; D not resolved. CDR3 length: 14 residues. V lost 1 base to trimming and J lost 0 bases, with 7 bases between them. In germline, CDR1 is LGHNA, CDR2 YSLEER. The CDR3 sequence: CASSQVSASYEQYF. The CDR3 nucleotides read TGCGCCAGCAGCCAAGTCAGCGCCTCCTACGAGCAGTACTTC.

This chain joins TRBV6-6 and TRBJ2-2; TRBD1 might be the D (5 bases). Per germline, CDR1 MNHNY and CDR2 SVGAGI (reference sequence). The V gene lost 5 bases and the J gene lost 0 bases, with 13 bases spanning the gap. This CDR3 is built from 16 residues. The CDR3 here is CASSTGPLTNTGELFF. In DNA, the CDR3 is TGTGCCAGCAGTACAGGACCGCTAACGAACACCGGGGAGCTGTTTTTT.